One and the same sample provided the 27 T cell receptor beta chains below, sequenced in a study of human T cells and chemical hapten exposure. MiXCR, applied by TCRdb to the RACE reads, yields one record per CDR3 protein. The sample lists roughly 200,000 distinct CDR3 sequences, around 25% seen once, with approximately 2.3% in the top ten. The sample's time point: patch test 3, about 24 weeks after DPC sensitization. Treatment here: therapeutic diphenylcyclopropenone sensitization with weekly scalp DPC. The sample here was whole blood, taken in connection with sensitization to the hapten diphenylcyclopropenone (DPC). The receptors originated from a woman in her thirties or forties with alopecia areata. Some clones in this sample may be carry-over from other donors' samples.

This chain joins TRBV28 and TRBJ2-7; 9 bases agree with TRBD1. Per the germline V gene, CDR1 is MDHEN and CDR2 is SYDVKM. The CDR3 consists of 15 residues. Trimming took 4 bases from V and 0 from J; bases not matched to a gene: 4. This CDR3 reads CASSYRGQSSYEQYF. As DNA, the CDR3 is TGTGCCAGCAGTTACAGGGGGCAGAGCTCCTACGAGCAGTACTTC.

The chain is built from TRBV27 and TRBJ2-7, with 10 bases aligning to TRBD1. The germline V gene encodes CDR1 MNHEY and CDR2 SMNVEV (reference sequence). J gave up 7 bases and V 8 bases, and 11 bases lay outside the gene matches. The CDR3 extends over 14 amino acids. CDR3 DNA: TGTGCCAGCGCCGCAGGGGGACAGGGGAGAGAGCAGTACTTC. It specifies CASAAGGQGREQYF.

The rearrangement links TRBV6-2 or TRBV6-3 to TRBJ2-7; no definite D call. Trimming shortened V by 3 bases and J by 2 bases, and 11 bases separated the two germline ends. CDR1 and CDR2 (germline): MNHEY, SVGEGT. The CDR3 totals 14 residues. CDR3 DNA: TGTGCCAGCAGTTATGGCAGCGTTCCCTACGAGCAGTACTTC. Amino acids: CASSYGSVPYEQYF.

This clonotype showed up many times. The CDR3 reads CSAHRASGSTGELFF. The CDR3 DNA is TGCAGTGCTCATCGGGCTAGCGGGAGCACCGGGGAGCTGTTTTTT. The chain is built from TRBV20-1 and TRBJ2-2, with 10 bases that match TRBD2. Germline V gene sequence: CDR1 DFQATT, CDR2 SNEGSKA (reference sequence). CDR3 size: 15 residues. The ends lost 5 bases at V and 4 bases at J; junction bases unmatched: 7.

This clonotype was recorded only once. The chain links TRBV20-1 to TRBJ1-5; no reliable D call. The length of the CDR3 is 13 residues. Germline assignment: CDR1 DFQATT and CDR2 SNEGSKA (reference sequence). V was trimmed by 2 bases and J by 7 bases, leaving 12 bases between them. The CDR3 sequence is CSARPGVGQPQHF. The CDR3 coding sequence is TGCAGTGCTAGACCCGGGGTGGGCCAGCCCCAGCATTTT.

This clonotype was seen at least ten times. The chain uses TRBV18 and TRBJ2-2; weak D call: TRBD1 (6 bases). The V end lost 5 bases, the J end lost 0 bases, and 10 bases lay between the germline ends. CDR1 and CDR2 (germline): KGHSH, LQKENI. This CDR3 has 15 amino acids. DNA of the CDR3: TGTGCCAGCTCAACCGGGACAACGAACACCGGGGAGCTGTTTTTT. This translates into CASSTGTTNTGELFF.

The table lists this clonotype with a few counts. The chain carries TRBV18 and TRBJ2-5, with 8 bases matching TRBD1. The CDR3 sequence is 15 residues long. V lost 5 bases to trimming and J lost 4 bases; unmatched junction nucleotides: 9. Germline V gene sequence: CDR1 KGHSH, CDR2 LQKENI. In DNA form, the CDR3 reads TGTGCCAGCTCATCCCAGACAGGGGCCGCAGAGACCCAGTACTTC. This encodes CASSSQTGAAETQYF.

The V gene is TRBV29-1, the J gene TRBJ2-1; TRBD2 aligns across 10 bases. V trimming: 7 bases; J trimming: 6 bases; junction bases outside the gene matches: 6. This CDR3 comprises 13 residues. Germline CDR1 is SQVTM and CDR2 is ANQGSEA. The CDR3 loop is CSGSSGSGNEQFF. CDR3 bases: TGCAGCGGTTCTAGCGGGAGCGGCAATGAGCAGTTCTTC.

This clonotype has more than one count but fewer than ten. The rearrangement joins TRBV29-1 to TRBJ2-3; 10 bases match TRBD1. With V trimmed by 7 bases and J by 4 bases, 8 bases remained unmatched. The CDR3 runs to 14 residues. Germline CDR1 and CDR2: SQVTM and ANQGSEA. The CDR3 nucleotides are TGCAGCGCCGTGAGGACAGGGGGATCAGATACGCAGTATTTT. Its translation: CSAVRTGGSDTQYF.

V is TRBV18 and J is TRBJ2-4, with D possibly being TRBD1 or TRBD2 (5 bases each). This CDR3 has 14 residues. Germline CDR1 is KGHSH and CDR2 is LQKENI. V was pared by 5 bases and J by 12 bases, with 20 bases between. The CDR3: CASSSGTAVRDQYF. The CDR3 nucleotides are TGTGCCAGCTCATCCGGGACGGCGGTAAGGGATCAGTACTTC.

A few counts support this clonotype. The chain couples TRBV28 to TRBJ1-1; D is undetermined. Germline values: CDR1 MDHEN, CDR2 SYDVKM. This CDR3 spans 15 amino acids. The ends were cut back, 5 bases at V and 1 base at J, with 14 bases in the middle. CDR3 sequence: CASSAAGRENTEAFF. CDR3 bases: TGTGCCAGCAGTGCAGCAGGACGGGAGAACACTGAAGCTTTCTTT.

This clonotype was counted between two and nine times. V and J are TRBV28 and TRBJ1-1, with no clear D. The CDR3 is 16 amino acids. Germline CDR1 is MDHEN and CDR2 is SYDVKM. V dropped 5 bases and J dropped 4 bases, with 20 bases sitting between them. CDR3 sequence (DNA): TGTGCCAGCAGTGCCAACATCTGGGTTTCGGGCACTGAAGCTTTCTTT. Amino acid sequence: CASSANIWVSGTEAFF.

CDR3 nucleotide sequence: TGTGCCAGCAGCTTGAGGGACACTGAAGCTTTCTTT. Its translation: CASSLRDTEAFF. The rearrangement links TRBV5-5 to TRBJ1-1, with D unclear. The CDR3 totals 12 residues. Germline lookup yields CDR1 SGHKS and CDR2 YYEKEE (reference sequence). V dropped 1 base and J dropped 3 bases, with 4 bases sitting between them.

The gene calls are TRBV27 and TRBJ1-6; unclear D gene. Trimming shortened V by 5 bases and J by 6 bases, and 5 bases separated the two germline ends. The CDR3 sequence is 12 residues long. Germline V gene lookup returns CDR1 MNHEY and CDR2 SMNVEV (reference sequence). Written as DNA, the CDR3 is TGTGCCAGCAGTCGACTTAATTCACCCCTCCACTTT. Residues: CASSRLNSPLHF.

This clonotype was seen a few times. The chain combines TRBV20-1 with TRBJ1-2; unclear D gene. The V end was cut by 2 bases, the J end by 12 bases, with 13 bases between. The germline gives CDR1 DFQATT, CDR2 SNEGSKA (reference sequence). This CDR3 region has 11 residues. CDR3 amino acids: CSARHGQAHTF. The CDR3 region has the DNA TGCAGTGCTAGACACGGCCAAGCTCACACCTTC.

This clonotype was found many times. The gene calls are TRBV27 and TRBJ2-7; D is unresolved. CDR1 is MNHEY, CDR2 SMNVEV, per germline (reference sequence). Trimming took off 5 bases at V and 2 bases at J, with 13 bases between the two ends. The CDR3 covers 14 residues. CDR3 residues: CASSTRPRAYEQYF. The DNA of the CDR3 is TGTGCCAGCAGTACCCGGCCACGGGCCTACGAGCAGTACTTC.

This clonotype is a singleton in its sample. One base away lies a much larger clone, so this may be a sequencing read error. The CDR3 DNA is TGTGCCAGCAGCGTGGGACAGACCTCCTACGAGCAGTACTTC. Encoded protein: CASSVGQTSYEQYF. The chain carries TRBV9 and TRBJ2-7, with 7 bases that match TRBD1. V was pared by 2 bases and J by 0 bases, with 2 bases of the junction left unmatched. CDR1 SGDLS and CDR2 YYNGEE come from the germline V gene. This CDR3 comprises 14 residues.

This clonotype has more than one count but fewer than ten. V and J are TRBV18 and TRBJ2-7; tentatively, D is TRBD2 (6 bases). The ends were cut back, 1 base at V and 3 bases at J, with 10 bases in the middle. The CDR3 has 14 amino acids. CDR1 is KGHSH, CDR2 LQKENI, per germline. Here the CDR3 DNA reads TGTGCCAGCTCACCACGGGACTCTAGCTACGAGCAGTACTTC. It codes for CASSPRDSSYEQYF.

This clonotype turned up a few times. This chain uses TRBV7-2 with TRBJ2-4; 14 bases fit TRBD2. Germline lookup yields CDR1 SGHTA and CDR2 FQGNSA. The CDR3 sequence is 13 residues long. The ends lost 5 bases at V and 12 bases at J; junction bases unmatched: 3. The CDR3 DNA reads as TGTGCCAGCAGCCCGGGACTAGCGGGGGATCAGTACTTC. Protein sequence: CASSPGLAGDQYF. Supplemented by reference TRBV7-2 and TRBJ2-4, the full variable domain reads GAGVSQSPSNKVTEKGKDVELRCDPISGHTALYWYRQSLGQGLEFLIYFQGNSAPDKSGLPSDRFSAERTGGSVSTLTIQRTQQEDSAVYLCASSPGLAGDQYFGAGTRLSVL.

This clonotype was counted a few times. This sequence joins TRBV6-6 and TRBJ2-2; D call uncertain. V lost 1 base, J lost 2 bases, and 5 bases lay in between. The CDR3 is 14 amino acids. CDR1 and CDR2 from the germline V gene are MNHNY and SVGAGI (reference sequence). This CDR3 reads CASSYLPNTGELFF. The CDR3 DNA sequence: TGTGCCAGCAGTTACTTACCCAACACCGGGGAGCTGTTTTTT.

This clonotype was detected a few times. The chain combines TRBV3-1 with TRBJ2-7, with TRBD2 matching 7 bases. CDR1 is LGHDT, CDR2 YNNKEL, per germline (reference sequence). This CDR3 has 16 residues. J lost 6 bases, V lost 3 bases, and 14 bases had no gene match. The CDR3 protein is CASSHAAPAGLREQYF. The CDR3 DNA reads TGTGCCAGCAGCCATGCGGCGCCAGCGGGGCTCCGCGAGCAGTACTTC.

This clonotype was detected a few times. The CDR3 reads CASSLAGVAGSTDTQYF. The CDR3 region has the DNA TGCGCCAGCAGCTTGGCCGGGGTAGCGGGATCCACAGATACGCAGTATTTT. The chain uses TRBV5-1 and TRBJ2-3; TRBD2 agrees at 8 bases. V dropped 0 bases and J dropped 2; count of bases not matched to a gene: 8. This CDR3 region has 17 residues. CDR1 and CDR2 from the germline V gene are SGHRS and YFSETQ.

This clonotype has only a few counts. The chain joins TRBV10-3 to TRBJ1-6, with D possibly TRBD1 on 5 matching bases. Trimming took 10 bases from V and 7 from J, leaving 17 bases between them. CDR3 length: 14 amino acids. Per germline, CDR1 ENHRY and CDR2 SYGVKD. In DNA form, the CDR3 reads TGTGCCACCCAGGGCGGGTCAGGGAATTCACCCCTCCACTTT. The encoded protein is CATQGGSGNSPLHF.

V is TRBV3-1 and J is TRBJ1-6; D remains ambiguous. This CDR3 has 15 residues. Germline lookup yields CDR1 LGHDT and CDR2 YNNKEL (reference sequence). V lost 2 bases, J lost 11 bases, and 16 bases lay in between. The CDR3 DNA reads TGTGCCAGCAGCCAATTACCGGATCCGAGGGCACCCCTCCACTTT. This sequence encodes CASSQLPDPRAPLHF. The whole variable domain, remainder taken from reference TRBV3-1 and TRBJ1-6, is DTAVSQTPKYLVTQMGNDKSIKCEQNLGHDTMYWYKQDSKKFLKIMFSYNNKELIINETVPNRFSPKSPDKAHLNLHINSLELGDSAVYFCASSQLPDPRAPLHFGNGTRLTVT.

There are a few counts of this clonotype. The chain has TRBV12-3 or TRBV12-4 and TRBJ1-1; TRBD1 agrees at 8 bases. Trimming cost V 7 bases and J 1 base; bases outside gene matches: 14. CDR3 length: 17 residues. The CDR3 DNA reads TGTGCCAGCACCCCCTTAGGGACAGGCAAATCGAACACTGAAGCTTTCTTT. It yields the protein CASTPLGTGKSNTEAFF.

This clonotype was detected a few times. The rearrangement joins TRBV6-2 or TRBV6-3 to TRBJ2-7; perhaps D is TRBD1 or TRBD2 (5 bases each). The V gene's germline CDR1 is MNHEY and CDR2 SVGEGT. This CDR3 has 15 amino acids. Trimming left V 2 bases short and J 3 bases short, with 14 bases between. CDR3 bases: TGTGCCAGCAGTTACGAGGGGACGGCAGGCTACGAGCAGTACTTC. This codes for CASSYEGTAGYEQYF.

This rearrangement joins TRBV12-3 or TRBV12-4 to TRBJ2-1, with 8 bases lining up with TRBD2. The V segment lost 3 bases and the J segment 7 bases; nucleotides outside the gene matches: 5. The CDR3 is 14 residues long. In DNA, the CDR3 is TGTGCCAGCAGTTTCGGGGGGGGCCGGAATGAGCAGTTCTTC. Protein: CASSFGGGRNEQFF.